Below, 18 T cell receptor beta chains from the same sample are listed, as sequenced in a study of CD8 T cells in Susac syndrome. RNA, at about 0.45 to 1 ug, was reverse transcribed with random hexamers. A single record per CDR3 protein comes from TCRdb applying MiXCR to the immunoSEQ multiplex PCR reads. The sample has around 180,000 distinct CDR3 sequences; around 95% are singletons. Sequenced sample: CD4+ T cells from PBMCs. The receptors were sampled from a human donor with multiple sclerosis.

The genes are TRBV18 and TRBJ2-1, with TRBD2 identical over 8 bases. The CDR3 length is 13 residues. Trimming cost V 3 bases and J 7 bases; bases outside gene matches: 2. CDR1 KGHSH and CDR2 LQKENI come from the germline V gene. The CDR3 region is CASSPGTSNEQFF. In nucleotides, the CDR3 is TGTGCCAGCTCACCCGGGACTAGTAATGAGCAGTTCTTC.

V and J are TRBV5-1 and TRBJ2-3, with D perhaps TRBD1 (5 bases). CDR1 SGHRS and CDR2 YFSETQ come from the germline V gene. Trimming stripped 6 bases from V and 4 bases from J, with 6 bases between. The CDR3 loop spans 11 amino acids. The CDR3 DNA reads TGCGCCAGCACAGGGCCAGATACGCAGTATTTT. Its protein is CASTGPDTQYF.

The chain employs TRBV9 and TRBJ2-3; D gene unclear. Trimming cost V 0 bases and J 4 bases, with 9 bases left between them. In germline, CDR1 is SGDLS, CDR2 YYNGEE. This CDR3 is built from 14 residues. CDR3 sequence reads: CASSVAFASDTQYF. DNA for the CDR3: TGTGCCAGCAGCGTAGCTTTCGCGTCAGATACGCAGTATTTT.

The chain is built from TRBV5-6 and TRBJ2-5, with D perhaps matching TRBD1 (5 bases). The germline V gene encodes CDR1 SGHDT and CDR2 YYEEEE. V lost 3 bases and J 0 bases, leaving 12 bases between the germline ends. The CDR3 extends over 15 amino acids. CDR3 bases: TGTGCCAGCAGCTCCTTGACAGTGTACCAAGAGACCCAGTACTTC. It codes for CASSSLTVYQETQYF.

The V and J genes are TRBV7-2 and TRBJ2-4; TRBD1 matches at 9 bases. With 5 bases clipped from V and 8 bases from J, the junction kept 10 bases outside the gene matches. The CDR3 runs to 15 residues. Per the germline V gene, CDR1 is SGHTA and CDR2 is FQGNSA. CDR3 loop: CASSLTGTGSYIQYF. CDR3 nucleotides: TGTGCCAGCAGCCTTACCGGGACAGGGTCCTACATTCAGTACTTC.

The CDR3 bases are TGTGCCTGGAGAATGTCAGGGAGCCCTCAAGCTTTCTTT. This codes for CAWRMSGSPQAFF. The chain carries TRBV30 and TRBJ1-1, with D maybe TRBD1 (5 bases). The CDR3 totals 13 residues. Trimming removed 3 bases at V and 9 bases at J, with 17 bases between. CDR1 GTSNPN and CDR2 SVGIG come from the germline V gene (reference sequence).

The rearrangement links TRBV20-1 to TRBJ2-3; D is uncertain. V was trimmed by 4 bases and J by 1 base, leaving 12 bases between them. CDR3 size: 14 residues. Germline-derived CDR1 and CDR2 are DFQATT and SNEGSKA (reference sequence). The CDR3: CSATAQPGTDTQYF. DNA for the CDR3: TGCAGTGCTACAGCCCAGCCCGGCACAGATACGCAGTATTTT.

CDR3 sequence reads: CSTDRVSTDTQYF. The DNA of the CDR3 is TGCAGCACTGACAGGGTCAGCACAGATACGCAGTATTTT. The genes are TRBV29-1 and TRBJ2-3, with TRBD1 matching 7 bases. The length of the CDR3 is 13 residues. Trimming cost V 8 bases and J 0 bases; bases outside gene matches: 5. Germline lookup yields CDR1 SQVTM and CDR2 ANQGSEA.

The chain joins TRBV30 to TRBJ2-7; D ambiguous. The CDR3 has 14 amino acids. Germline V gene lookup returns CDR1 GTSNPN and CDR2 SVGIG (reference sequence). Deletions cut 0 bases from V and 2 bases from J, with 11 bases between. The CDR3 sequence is CAWSVGKRTYEQYF. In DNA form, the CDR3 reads TGTGCCTGGAGTGTTGGAAAGAGAACCTACGAGCAGTACTTC.

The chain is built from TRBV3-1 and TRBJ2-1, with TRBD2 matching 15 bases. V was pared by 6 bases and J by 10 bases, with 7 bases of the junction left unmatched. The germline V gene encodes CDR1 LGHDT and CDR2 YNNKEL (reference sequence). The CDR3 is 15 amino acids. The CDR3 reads CASSRTSGGASEQFF. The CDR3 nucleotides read TGTGCCAGCAGTCGGACTAGCGGGGGGGCCTCAGAGCAGTTCTTC.

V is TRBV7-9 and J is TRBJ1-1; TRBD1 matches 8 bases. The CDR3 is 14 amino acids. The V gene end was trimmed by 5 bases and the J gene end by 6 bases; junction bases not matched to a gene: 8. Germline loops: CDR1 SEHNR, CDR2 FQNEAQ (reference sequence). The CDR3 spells CASSPREDRAEAFF. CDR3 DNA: TGTGCCAGCAGCCCGCGGGAGGACAGGGCTGAAGCTTTCTTT. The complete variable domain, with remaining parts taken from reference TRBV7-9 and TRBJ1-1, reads DTGVSQNPRHKITKRGQNVTFRCDPISEHNRLYWYRQTLGQGPEFLTYFQNEAQLEKSRLLSDRFSAERPKGSFSTLEIQRTEQGDSAMYLCASSPREDRAEAFFGQGTRLTVV.

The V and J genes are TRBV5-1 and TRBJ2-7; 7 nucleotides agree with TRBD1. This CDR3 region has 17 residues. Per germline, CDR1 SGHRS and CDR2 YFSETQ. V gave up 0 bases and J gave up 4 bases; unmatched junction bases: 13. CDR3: CASSLGLSWTGQYEQYF. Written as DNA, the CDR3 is TGCGCCAGCAGCTTGGGACTTTCTTGGACAGGTCAATACGAGCAGTACTTC.

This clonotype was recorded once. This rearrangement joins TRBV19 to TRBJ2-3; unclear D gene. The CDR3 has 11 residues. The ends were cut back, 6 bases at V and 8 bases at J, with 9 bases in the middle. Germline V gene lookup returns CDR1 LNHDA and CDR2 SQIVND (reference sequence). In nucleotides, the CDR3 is TGTGCCAGTAGAGCCGGCAGTACGCAGTATTTT. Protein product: CASRAGSTQYF.

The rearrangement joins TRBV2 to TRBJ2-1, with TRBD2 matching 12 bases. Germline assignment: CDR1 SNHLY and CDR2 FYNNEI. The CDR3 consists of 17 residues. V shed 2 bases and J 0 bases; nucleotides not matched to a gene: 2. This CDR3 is CASSETSGGSSYNEQFF. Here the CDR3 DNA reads TGTGCCAGCAGTGAAACTAGCGGGGGGAGCTCCTACAATGAGCAGTTCTTC. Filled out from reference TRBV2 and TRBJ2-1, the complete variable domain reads EPEVTQTPSHQVTQMGQEVILRCVPISNHLYFYWYRQILGQKVEFLVSFYNNEISEKSEIFDDQFSVERPDGSNFTLKIRSTKLEDSAMYFCASSETSGGSSYNEQFFGPGTRLTVL.

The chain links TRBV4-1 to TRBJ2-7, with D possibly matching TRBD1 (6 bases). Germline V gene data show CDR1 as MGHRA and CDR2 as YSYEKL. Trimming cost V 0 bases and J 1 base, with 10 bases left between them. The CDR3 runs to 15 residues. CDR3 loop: CASSQDGQGSYEQYF. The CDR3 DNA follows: TGCGCCAGCAGCCAAGATGGGCAGGGGTCCTACGAGCAGTACTTC.

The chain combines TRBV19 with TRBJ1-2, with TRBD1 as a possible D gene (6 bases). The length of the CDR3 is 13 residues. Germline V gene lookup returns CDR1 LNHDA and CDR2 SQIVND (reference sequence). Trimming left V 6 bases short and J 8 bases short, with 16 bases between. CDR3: CASSPVSTGGYTF. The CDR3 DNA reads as TGTGCCAGTAGCCCCGTTTCGACAGGCGGCTACACCTTC.

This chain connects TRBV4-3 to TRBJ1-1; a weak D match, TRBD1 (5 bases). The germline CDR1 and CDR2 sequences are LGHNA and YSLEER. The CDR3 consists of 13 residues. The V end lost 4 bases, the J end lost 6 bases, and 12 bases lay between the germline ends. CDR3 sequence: CASSRGTSAEAFF. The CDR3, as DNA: TGCGCCAGCAGCCGAGGGACTTCGGCTGAAGCTTTCTTT.

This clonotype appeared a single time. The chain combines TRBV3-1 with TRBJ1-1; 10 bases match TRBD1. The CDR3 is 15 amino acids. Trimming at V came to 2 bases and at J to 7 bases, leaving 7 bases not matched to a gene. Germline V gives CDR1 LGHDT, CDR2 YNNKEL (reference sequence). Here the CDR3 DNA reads TGTGCCAGCAGCCAAAGGGACAGGGGACTGGTTGAAGCTTTCTTT. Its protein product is CASSQRDRGLVEAFF.